Listed below are T cell receptor beta chains from one sample, sequenced in a study of shared clonotypes between healthy human individuals. The repertoire was sequenced with immunoSEQ multiplex PCR; TCRdb's copy has only in-frame clones and lacks some. The sample comprises roughly 760,000 clones, around 74% of which are singletons, and around 1.6% rests with the top ten. The sequenced sample was memory CD4+ T cells sorted from blood. The receptor source for this set is a woman aged 25 to 39 in good health. Both conserved end residues are part of each CDR3. Each record gives: clone size, V gene, CDR3 length, J gene, D gene, CDR3 protein, CDR3 DNA. The D gene is left open where the match is weak. Not every row has a clone size; where given, it reads once, few, many or a size class.

clone size: NA; V gene: TRBV6-1; CDR3 length: 13; J gene: TRBJ1-1; D gene: NA; CDR3 protein: CASSRRGPTEAFF; CDR3 DNA: TGTGCCAGCAGCCGAAGGGGTCCCACTGAAGCTTTCTTT
clone size: NA; V gene: TRBV7-2; CDR3 length: 16; J gene: TRBJ2-5; D gene: TRBD2; CDR3 protein: CASSNHGGGRLETQYF; CDR3 DNA: TGTGCCAGCAGTAACCACGGGGGCGGGAGGCTGGAGACCCAGTACTTC
clone size: few; V gene: TRBV19; CDR3 length: 16; J gene: TRBJ2-6; D gene: NA; CDR3 protein: CASSAKGLSGANVLTF; CDR3 DNA: TGTGCCAGTAGTGCGAAGGGACTCTCTGGGGCCAACGTCCTGACTTTC
clone size: NA; V gene: TRBV15; CDR3 length: 16; J gene: TRBJ2-2; D gene: NA; CDR3 protein: CATSRNPGINTGELFF; CDR3 DNA: TGTGCCACCAGCAGAAATCCAGGAATTAACACCGGGGAGCTGTTTTTT
clone size: NA; V gene: TRBV7-9; CDR3 length: 16; J gene: TRBJ1-1; D gene: NA; CDR3 protein: CASSLWGRGIGTEAFF; CDR3 DNA: TGTGCCAGCAGCTTATGGGGGCGAGGGATAGGTACTGAAGCTTTCTTT
clone size: NA; V gene: TRBV28; CDR3 length: 11; J gene: TRBJ2-1; D gene: NA; CDR3 protein: CASVLYNEQFF; CDR3 DNA: TGTGCCAGCGTCCTTTACAATGAGCAGTTCTTC
clone size: NA; V gene: TRBV27; CDR3 length: 15; J gene: TRBJ2-5; D gene: TRBD2; CDR3 protein: CASKGLAAAQETQYF; CDR3 DNA: TGTGCCAGCAAGGGACTAGCGGCCGCCCAAGAGACCCAGTACTTC
clone size: NA; V gene: TRBV15; CDR3 length: 14; J gene: TRBJ1-2; D gene: NA; CDR3 protein: CATSRASESHGYTF; CDR3 DNA: TGTGCCACCAGCAGAGCATCGGAAAGTCATGGCTACACCTTC
clone size: NA; V gene: TRBV9; CDR3 length: 14; J gene: TRBJ2-3; D gene: NA; CDR3 protein: CASSVGVDGDTQYF; CDR3 DNA: TGTGCCAGCAGCGTAGGGGTTGACGGGGATACGCAGTATTTT
clone size: few; V gene: TRBV7-9; CDR3 length: 13; J gene: TRBJ2-7; D gene: NA; CDR3 protein: CASSYSGLYEQYF; CDR3 DNA: TGTGCCAGCAGCTATTCAGGGCTCTACGAGCAGTACTTC
clone size: NA; V gene: TRBV5-4; CDR3 length: 19; J gene: TRBJ1-2; D gene: NA; CDR3 protein: CASSPSLAVGGDSNYGYTF; CDR3 DNA: TGTGCCAGCAGCCCTTCCTTGGCTGTGGGGGGGGATTCTAACTATGGCTACACCTTC
clone size: NA; V gene: TRBV5-1; CDR3 length: 13; J gene: TRBJ1-1; D gene: NA; CDR3 protein: CASSFWGDTEAFF; CDR3 DNA: TGCGCCAGCAGCTTCTGGGGGGACACTGAAGCTTTCTTT
clone size: NA; V gene: TRBV5-1; CDR3 length: 14; J gene: TRBJ1-1; D gene: NA; CDR3 protein: CASSLTVPNTEAFF; CDR3 DNA: TGCGCCAGCAGCTTGACAGTTCCCAACACTGAAGCTTTCTTT
clone size: NA; V gene: TRBV28; CDR3 length: 15; J gene: TRBJ1-2; D gene: NA; CDR3 protein: CAINPRGQGPGGYTF; CDR3 DNA: TGTGCCATCAACCCTCGGGGGCAGGGACCAGGGGGCTACACCTTC
clone size: few; V gene: TRBV18; CDR3 length: 12; J gene: TRBJ1-1; D gene: NA; CDR3 protein: CASSPQGYEAFF; CDR3 DNA: TGTGCCAGCTCACCCCAGGGTTATGAAGCTTTCTTT
clone size: NA; V gene: TRBV11-1; CDR3 length: 17; J gene: TRBJ2-1; D gene: TRBD2; CDR3 protein: CASSFSQREGVYNEQFF; CDR3 DNA: TGTGCCAGCAGCTTCTCACAGCGGGAGGGCGTCTACAATGAGCAGTTCTTC
clone size: NA; V gene: TRBV7-2; CDR3 length: 14; J gene: TRBJ2-4; D gene: NA; CDR3 protein: CASSALAAKNIQYF; CDR3 DNA: TGTGCCAGCAGCGCGTTAGCCGCCAAAAACATTCAGTACTTC
clone size: few; V gene: TRBV6-1; CDR3 length: 13; J gene: TRBJ2-7; D gene: NA; CDR3 protein: CASSETDRYEQYF; CDR3 DNA: TGTGCCAGCAGTGAAACGGACAGATACGAGCAGTACTTC
clone size: NA; V gene: TRBV5-1; CDR3 length: 16; J gene: TRBJ2-2; D gene: NA; CDR3 protein: CASSPAGRTNTGELFF; CDR3 DNA: TGCGCCAGCAGCCCAGCTGGAAGGACAAACACCGGGGAGCTGTTTTTT
clone size: NA; V gene: TRBV28; CDR3 length: 16; J gene: TRBJ1-5; D gene: NA; CDR3 protein: CASSTLSWQFGQPQHF; CDR3 DNA: TGTGCCAGCAGTACCCTCAGCTGGCAGTTTGGTCAGCCCCAGCATTTT
clone size: NA; V gene: TRBV27; CDR3 length: 16; J gene: TRBJ1-5; D gene: NA; CDR3 protein: CASSPLRGEGYQPQHF; CDR3 DNA: TGTGCCAGCAGTCCACTTAGGGGTGAGGGTTATCAGCCCCAGCATTTT
clone size: NA; V gene: TRBV25-1; CDR3 length: 15; J gene: TRBJ2-1; D gene: NA; CDR3 protein: CASSDWTKPYNEQFF; CDR3 DNA: TGTGCCAGCAGTGACTGGACAAAGCCCTACAATGAGCAGTTCTTC
clone size: NA; V gene: TRBV5-1; CDR3 length: 16; J gene: TRBJ2-5; D gene: TRBD2; CDR3 protein: CASSLGTPSGTETQYF; CDR3 DNA: TGCGCCAGCAGCTTGGGGACACCTAGCGGGACAGAGACCCAGTACTTC
clone size: NA; V gene: TRBV7-2; CDR3 length: 16; J gene: TRBJ1-1; D gene: NA; CDR3 protein: CASSTKFGGPGREAFF; CDR3 DNA: TGTGCCAGCAGTACTAAGTTCGGGGGGCCAGGTAGGGAAGCTTTCTTT
clone size: NA; V gene: TRBV2; CDR3 length: 15; J gene: TRBJ2-7; D gene: TRBD2; CDR3 protein: CASSRATSGIYEQYF; CDR3 DNA: TGTGCCAGCAGTAGGGCGACTAGCGGGATTTACGAGCAGTACTTC
clone size: NA; V gene: TRBV19; CDR3 length: 15; J gene: TRBJ2-6; D gene: NA; CDR3 protein: CASSIVASGANVLTF; CDR3 DNA: TGTGCCAGTAGTATCGTAGCTTCTGGGGCCAACGTCCTGACTTTC
clone size: once; V gene: TRBV29-1; CDR3 length: 20; J gene: TRBJ1-2; D gene: TRBD1; CDR3 protein: CSVEPHPTGGGRNVLYGYTF; CDR3 DNA: TGCAGCGTTGAACCCCATCCGACAGGGGGGGGACGAAACGTACTATATGGCTACACCTTC
clone size: NA; V gene: TRBV11-2; CDR3 length: 17; J gene: TRBJ1-3; D gene: NA; CDR3 protein: CASSPRSLGVPGNTIYF; CDR3 DNA: TGTGCCAGCAGCCCCCGGTCCCTCGGGGTGCCGGGAAACACCATATATTTT
clone size: once; V gene: TRBV7-9; CDR3 length: 12; J gene: TRBJ1-2; D gene: NA; CDR3 protein: CASTQDEKGYTF; CDR3 DNA: TGTGCCAGCACCCAGGACGAAAAGGGCTACACCTTC
clone size: NA; V gene: TRBV5-6; CDR3 length: 14; J gene: TRBJ1-1; D gene: NA; CDR3 protein: CASSLQGGNTEAFF; CDR3 DNA: TGTGCCAGCAGCTTACAGGGCGGGAACACTGAAGCTTTCTTT
clone size: NA; V gene: TRBV27; CDR3 length: 15; J gene: TRBJ1-4; D gene: NA; CDR3 protein: CASSLSAGRNEKLFF; CDR3 DNA: TGTGCCAGCAGTTTATCAGCAGGCCGGAATGAAAAACTGTTTTTT
clone size: few; V gene: TRBV5-1; CDR3 length: 13; J gene: TRBJ1-1; D gene: NA; CDR3 protein: CASSFGQNTEAFF; CDR3 DNA: TGCGCCAGCAGCTTTGGACAGAACACTGAAGCTTTCTTT
clone size: once; V gene: TRBV5-4; CDR3 length: 16; J gene: TRBJ2-2; D gene: TRBD1; CDR3 protein: CASRRGQDANTGELFF; CDR3 DNA: TGTGCCAGCAGAAGGGGACAGGATGCGAACACCGGGGAGCTGTTTTTT
clone size: NA; V gene: TRBV19; CDR3 length: 13; J gene: TRBJ1-1; D gene: NA; CDR3 protein: CASSINGGTEAFF; CDR3 DNA: TGTGCCAGTAGTATTAACGGGGGCACTGAAGCTTTCTTT
clone size: NA; V gene: TRBV5-5; CDR3 length: 17; J gene: TRBJ1-3; D gene: NA; CDR3 protein: CASSLNGGSGSGNTIYF; CDR3 DNA: TGTGCCAGCAGCTTGAATGGGGGTTCGGGCTCTGGAAACACCATATATTTT
clone size: NA; V gene: TRBV6-6; CDR3 length: 15; J gene: TRBJ2-7; D gene: NA; CDR3 protein: CASSYTGGLGYEQYF; CDR3 DNA: TGTGCCAGCAGTTACACGGGGGGCCTCGGTTACGAGCAGTACTTC
clone size: NA; V gene: TRBV10-2; CDR3 length: 16; J gene: TRBJ2-3; D gene: NA; CDR3 protein: CASSEPWSVGTDTQYF; CDR3 DNA: TGCGCCAGCAGTGAGCCCTGGAGTGTTGGCACAGATACGCAGTATTTT
clone size: many; V gene: TRBV7-3; CDR3 length: 14; J gene: TRBJ1-1; D gene: NA; CDR3 protein: CASSGYPGDTEAFF; CDR3 DNA: TGTGCCAGCAGCGGGTATCCTGGGGACACTGAAGCTTTCTTT
clone size: NA; V gene: TRBV14; CDR3 length: 13; J gene: TRBJ1-5; D gene: NA; CDR3 protein: CASSQGLYQPQHF; CDR3 DNA: TGTGCCAGCAGCCAGGGGCTTTATCAGCCCCAGCATTTT
clone size: NA; V gene: TRBV19; CDR3 length: 17; J gene: TRBJ1-5; D gene: NA; CDR3 protein: CASSRKLPGHSNQPQHF; CDR3 DNA: TGTGCCAGTAGCAGAAAGTTGCCGGGACATAGCAATCAGCCCCAGCATTTT
clone size: NA; V gene: TRBV10-3; CDR3 length: 16; J gene: TRBJ1-5; D gene: TRBD1; CDR3 protein: CAISEWRQGTDQPQHF; CDR3 DNA: TGTGCCATCAGTGAGTGGAGACAGGGTACCGATCAGCCCCAGCATTTT
clone size: NA; V gene: TRBV7-9; CDR3 length: 16; J gene: TRBJ2-6; D gene: NA; CDR3 protein: CASSPGLTSGANVLTF; CDR3 DNA: TGTGCCAGCAGCCCCGGACTGACCTCTGGGGCCAACGTCCTGACTTTC
clone size: NA; V gene: TRBV29-1; CDR3 length: 13; J gene: TRBJ2-1; D gene: TRBD2; CDR3 protein: CSVRTSGYNEQFF; CDR3 DNA: TGCAGCGTTCGGACTAGCGGGTACAATGAGCAGTTCTTC
clone size: few; V gene: TRBV7-2; CDR3 length: 18; J gene: TRBJ2-7; D gene: TRBD2; CDR3 protein: CASSTHRPAGGGSYEQYF; CDR3 DNA: TGTGCCAGCAGCACACACCGTCCAGCGGGAGGGGGATCCTACGAGCAGTACTTC